This T cell receptor (beta chain) stems from a study of identifying expanded T cells in peripheral blood. Findings and limits, study-wide: Technical replicates showed around 1.3 changed clones; approximately two weeks around 15; four weeks 19. Clone count variance between approximately two-week samples rose with total template count.

Healthy donors had no documented immune events, such as infections, while sampled. Sequenced by immunoSEQ multiplex PCR; TCRdb stores in-frame clones only, minus some. Here the sample spans 80,000 to 90,000 clones, roughly 90% being singletons. To note about this clone: Its antigen is not identified.

Trimming pared 5 bases from V and 6 bases from J, leaving 20 bases between. In germline, CDR1 is SGHVS, CDR2 FNYEAQ. CDR3 length: 16 residues. The receptor comes from a person aged 18 to 75 in good health. The chain links TRBV7-6 to TRBJ2-1, with D perhaps assigned TRBD1 or TRBD2 (7 bases each). The sample was blood. The CDR3 protein is CASSPTAGGAFNEQFF. DNA of the CDR3: TGTGCCAGCAGCCCGACTGCAGGGGGGGCCTTCAATGAGCAGTTCTTC.